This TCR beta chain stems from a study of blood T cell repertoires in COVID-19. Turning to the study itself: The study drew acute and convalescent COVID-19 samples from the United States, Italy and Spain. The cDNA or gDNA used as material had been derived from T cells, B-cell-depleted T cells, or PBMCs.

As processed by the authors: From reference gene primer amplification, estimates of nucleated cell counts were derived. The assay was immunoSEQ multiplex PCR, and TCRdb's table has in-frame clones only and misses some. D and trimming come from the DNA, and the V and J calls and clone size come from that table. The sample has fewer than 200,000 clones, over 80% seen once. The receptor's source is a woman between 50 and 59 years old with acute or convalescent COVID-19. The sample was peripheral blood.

CDR3: CASSLGRGGVYEQYF. In nucleotides, the CDR3 is TGTGCCAGCAGCTTAGGCCGGGGCGGGGTCTACGAGCAGTACTTC. This sequence joins TRBV5-4 and TRBJ2-7, with D perhaps matching TRBD2 (6 bases). V was shortened by 2 bases and J by 3 bases, with 15 bases between the two germline ends. This CDR3 spans 15 amino acids. CDR1 and CDR2 from the germline V gene are SGHNT and YYREEE (reference sequence).